These 24 T cell receptor beta chains share one sample of origin, sequenced in a study of blood T cell repertoires in COVID-19. The table came from immunoSEQ multiplex PCR; TCRdb's copy has only in-frame clones and leaves some out. The profile covers 63,000 or so clones, with under 90% appearing a single time and roughly 1.4% taken by the ten largest. The sequenced sample was peripheral blood. The receptor set was obtained from a man aged 60 to 69 with acute or convalescent COVID-19.

In regard to this clone: The sample carries other DNA sequences with the same CDR3. This chain links TRBV6-5 with TRBJ1-1; tentatively, D is TRBD1 (6 bases). CDR1 and CDR2 from the germline V gene are MNHEY and SVGAGI. This CDR3 has 14 residues. V lost 0 bases to trimming and J lost 5 bases, with 10 bases between them. The CDR3: CASSYSRGGTEAFF. CDR3 bases: TGTGCCAGCAGTTACTCGAGGGGGGGGACTGAAGCTTTCTTT.

CDR3 in amino acids: CASSLDSNTEAFF. The CDR3 nucleotides are TGTGCCAGCAGCTTGGACTCGAACACTGAAGCTTTCTTT. V gene TRBV5-4 combines with J gene TRBJ1-1, with D unclear. V lost 0 bases, J lost 1 base, and 4 bases lay in between. Germline CDR1 is SGHNT and CDR2 is YYREEE (reference sequence). The CDR3 is made up of 13 amino acids. The entire variable domain, with the rest obtained from reference TRBV5-4 and TRBJ1-1, is as follows: ETGVTQSPTHLIKTRGQQVTLRCSSQSGHNTVSWYQQALGQGPQFIFQYYREEENGRGNFPPRFSGLQFPNYSSELNVNALELDDSALYLCASSLDSNTEAFFGQGTRLTVV.

A remark on this clone: Other DNA sequences in this sample translate to the same CDR3. The chain is built from TRBV29-1 and TRBJ2-7, with 9 positions matching TRBD1. The germline gives CDR1 SQVTM, CDR2 ANQGSEA. V was pared by 4 bases and J by 3 bases, with 4 bases of the junction left unmatched. The CDR3 runs to 13 residues. The CDR3, as DNA: TGCAGCGTTGTGGGACAGGGAAACTACGAGCAGTACTTC. It codes for CSVVGQGNYEQYF.

The chain links TRBV6-5 to TRBJ1-3, with unresolved D. Germline values: CDR1 MNHEY, CDR2 SVGAGI. The CDR3 loop spans 12 amino acids. V gave up 8 bases and J gave up 1 base, with 6 bases separating them. CDR3 in DNA: TGTGCCAGCGCGGGGTCTGGAAACACCATATATTTT. Amino acids: CASAGSGNTIYF.

This clone was found once. The CDR3: CAISESTGANVLTF. In nucleotides, the CDR3 is TGTGCCATCAGTGAGTCGACAGGGGCCAACGTCCTGACTTTC. The V and J genes are TRBV10-3 and TRBJ2-6; D is undetermined. Deletions cut 0 bases from V and 4 bases from J, with 4 bases between. Germline loops: CDR1 ENHRY, CDR2 SYGVKD. The CDR3 spans 14 residues.

The chain carries TRBV5-1 and TRBJ1-1; D might be TRBD1 (5 bases). Germline V lookup: CDR1 SGHRS, CDR2 YFSETQ. The CDR3 extends over 15 amino acids. V lost 0 bases and J 3 bases, leaving 12 bases between the germline ends. The CDR3 nucleotides read TGCGCCAGCAGCTTGGACTCGCGGGGCTACACTGAAGCTTTCTTT. Its translation: CASSLDSRGYTEAFF. Supplemented by reference TRBV5-1 and TRBJ1-1, the full variable domain reads KAGVTQTPRYLIKTRGQQVTLSCSPISGHRSVSWYQQTPGQGLQFLFEYFSETQRNKGNFPGRFSGRQFSNSRSEMNVSTLELGDSALYLCASSLDSRGYTEAFFGQGTRLTVV.

This chain connects TRBV1 to TRBJ1-1; TRBD1 is taken as the D call from the table, unchecked against the DNA. TRBV1 is marked as a pseudogene. CDR3 size: 23 residues. CDR3 coding DNA: TGCACCAGCAGCCAAGACCATTTGCCCCCCGAAGTCAGAGCAGGGGGCATGAACACTGAAGCTTTCTTT. Encoded protein: CTSSQDHLPPEVRAGGMNTEAFF.

The chain carries TRBV7-2 and TRBJ2-5; 8 nucleotides match TRBD2. The CDR3 totals 15 residues. The J segment lost 2 bases and the V segment lost 1 base, leaving 3 bases of the junction unmatched. Germline V CDR1 and CDR2: SGHTA, FQGNSA. CDR3 residues: CASSLERGRQETQYF. CDR3 nucleotide sequence: TGTGCCAGCAGCTTAGAGCGGGGGAGGCAAGAGACCCAGTACTTC.

This clone was seen once. This rearrangement joins TRBV10-2 to TRBJ1-5; a weak D match, TRBD1 (6 bases). Germline lookup yields CDR1 WSHSY and CDR2 SAAADI. V lost 6 bases and J lost 1, with 16 bases in between. The CDR3 loop spans 16 amino acids. The CDR3 DNA reads TGCGCCAGCAGGGAAACAGGGTCGGGGAGCAATCAGCCCCAGCATTTT. It specifies CASRETGSGSNQPQHF.

CDR3 DNA sequence: TGTGCCAGCAGTGAAGGGGCCCTTAGCAATCAGCCCCAGCATTTT. Encoded protein: CASSEGALSNQPQHF. The genes are TRBV6-1 and TRBJ1-5; no definite D call. The CDR3 is made up of 15 amino acids. CDR1 is MNHNS and CDR2 is SASEGT in the germline V gene. Trimming pared 1 base from V and 0 bases from J, leaving 7 bases between.

This clone was recorded once. The chain carries TRBV6-5 and TRBJ1-4, with 7 positions matching TRBD1. The CDR3 extends over 15 amino acids. V lost 8 bases, J lost 5 bases, and 11 bases stayed unmatched. Germline V lookup: CDR1 MNHEY, CDR2 SVGAGI. As DNA, the CDR3 is TGTGCCAGCGGCTTGTCCGGGACAGAGAATGAAAAACTGTTTTTT. Residues: CASGLSGTENEKLFF.

This sequence joins TRBV24-1 and TRBJ2-5; the match to TRBD1 covers 10 bases. This CDR3 contains 16 residues. From germline, CDR1 is KGHDR and CDR2 SFDVKD. Losses at the gene ends were 1 base for V and 3 bases for J; bases not matched to a gene: 4. The CDR3 bases are TGTGCCACCAGTGATTTCGCCGGGACAGGGGAAGAGACCCAGTACTTC. This sequence encodes CATSDFAGTGEETQYF.

V and J are TRBV27 and TRBJ1-1, with a tentative D call TRBD1 (5 bases). Germline CDR1 and CDR2: MNHEY and SMNVEV (reference sequence). The V end lost 4 bases, the J end lost 8 bases, and 23 bases lay between the germline ends. The CDR3 is 16 residues long. The CDR3 protein is CASSSLGSGPPGEAFF. Written as DNA, the CDR3 is TGTGCCAGCAGTTCCCTGGGTTCAGGGCCCCCCGGGGAAGCTTTCTTT.

The rearrangement uses TRBV2 and TRBJ1-1; D possibly corresponds to TRBD1 (5 bases). CDR3 length: 12 residues. The germline gives CDR1 SNHLY, CDR2 FYNNEI. Trimming took off 9 bases at V and 10 bases at J, with 18 bases between the two ends. The CDR3 reads CASGDGEGPAFF. CDR3 in DNA: TGTGCCAGTGGGGACGGGGAGGGACCAGCTTTCTTT.

The CDR3 here is CASSSQGYSTF. The DNA for the CDR3 is TGTGCCAGCAGTTCACAGGGGTACTCCACCTTC. The chain has TRBV6-6 and TRBJ1-2; 7 bases line up with TRBD1. V shed 4 bases and J 13 bases; nucleotides not matched to a gene: 6. The CDR3 runs to 11 residues. Germline V CDR1 and CDR2: MNHNY, SVGAGI (reference sequence).

The rearrangement uses TRBV11-2 and TRBJ2-2; a weak D match, TRBD1 (5 bases). Between the trimmed V and J ends, which lost 0 bases and 6 bases, there was a span of 11 bases. Germline loops: CDR1 SGHAT, CDR2 FQNNGV. The CDR3 spans 15 residues. The CDR3: CASSLEGTGSGELFF. For the CDR3, the DNA is TGTGCCAGCAGCTTAGAAGGAACAGGATCCGGGGAGCTGTTTTTT.

This chain connects TRBV2 to TRBJ1-3, with D tentatively TRBD1 (5 bases). The CDR3 length is 16 residues. Germline loops: CDR1 SNHLY, CDR2 FYNNEI. Trimming cost V 3 bases and J 3 bases, with 15 bases left between them. As DNA, the CDR3 is TGTGCCAGCAGTGATGGGCAGGGAACCTTTGGAAACACCATATATTTT. Translation: CASSDGQGTFGNTIYF.

V usage is TRBV11-3 and J usage is TRBJ2-3; D perhaps matches TRBD1 (5 bases). This CDR3 comprises 14 residues. Germline V gives CDR1 SGHNT, CDR2 YENEEA. Trimming left V 5 bases short and J 5 bases short, with 14 bases between. The CDR3 loop reads CASSPGLQGDTQYF. The CDR3 nucleotides are TGTGCCAGCAGCCCAGGGCTTCAGGGAGATACGCAGTATTTT.

This clone has just one count. V and J are TRBV7-9 and TRBJ2-5; TRBD1 matches at 10 bases. J was trimmed by 5 bases and V by 4 bases; bases with no gene match: 16. In germline, CDR1 is SEHNR, CDR2 FQNEAQ (reference sequence). The CDR3 runs 18 residues. The CDR3 is CASSSQALTGGVWETQYF. The CDR3 region has the DNA TGTGCCAGCAGCTCACAGGCCCTGACAGGGGGCGTTTGGGAGACCCAGTACTTC.

This clone was seen a handful of times. V usage is TRBV24-1 and J usage is TRBJ1-5; D perhaps matches TRBD1 (6 bases). From germline, CDR1 is KGHDR and CDR2 SFDVKD. The V end lost 5 bases, the J end lost 5 bases, and 15 bases lay between the germline ends. The CDR3 is made up of 15 amino acids. The DNA of the CDR3 is TGTGCCACCAGTGTCCCAGGGGCGGGCGATCAGCCCCAGCATTTT. This translates into CATSVPGAGDQPQHF.

The chain links TRBV6-5 to TRBJ2-1, with 10 positions matching TRBD1. CDR3 length equals 15 residues. J was trimmed by 2 bases and V by 6 bases; bases with no gene match: 4. Per the germline V gene, CDR1 is MNHEY and CDR2 is SVGAGI. The CDR3, as DNA: TGTGCCAGCAGCGGGGGGACAGGGGCCTACAATGAGCAGTTCTTC. This translates into CASSGGTGAYNEQFF.

The rearrangement joins TRBV2 to TRBJ1-1; D might be TRBD1 (5 bases). The CDR3 consists of 14 residues. In germline, CDR1 is SNHLY, CDR2 FYNNEI. Trimming pared 2 bases from V and 7 bases from J, leaving 14 bases between. The CDR3: CASSEPAGQGEAFF. The DNA of the CDR3 is TGTGCCAGCAGTGAACCCGCAGGGCAGGGTGAAGCTTTCTTT.

This rearrangement joins TRBV7-9 to TRBJ2-1; the D gene is possibly TRBD2 (6 bases). CDR1 and CDR2 from the germline V gene are SEHNR and FQNEAQ (reference sequence). This CDR3 contains 16 residues. The germline V and J ends were trimmed by 1 base and 2 bases, with 12 bases remaining between them. The CDR3 region has the DNA TGTGCCAGCAGCTTAGGGACCGGAGGGGCCTACAATGAGCAGTTCTTC. Its translation is CASSLGTGGAYNEQFF. The full variable domain, rest sourced from reference TRBV7-9 and TRBJ2-1, is DTGVSQNPRHKITKRGQNVTFRCDPISEHNRLYWYRQTLGQGPEFLTYFQNEAQLEKSRLLSDRFSAERPKGSFSTLEIQRTEQGDSAMYLCASSLGTGGAYNEQFFGPGTRLTVL.

The gene calls are TRBV6-5 and TRBJ2-7; 8 bases line up with TRBD2. The ends lost 4 bases at V and 0 bases at J; junction bases unmatched: 8. Germline V CDR1 and CDR2: MNHEY, SVGAGI. The CDR3 has 16 residues. The CDR3 coding sequence is TGTGCCAGCAGTTTTACCGGGACTAGATTCTCCTACGAGCAGTACTTC. This codes for CASSFTGTRFSYEQYF.